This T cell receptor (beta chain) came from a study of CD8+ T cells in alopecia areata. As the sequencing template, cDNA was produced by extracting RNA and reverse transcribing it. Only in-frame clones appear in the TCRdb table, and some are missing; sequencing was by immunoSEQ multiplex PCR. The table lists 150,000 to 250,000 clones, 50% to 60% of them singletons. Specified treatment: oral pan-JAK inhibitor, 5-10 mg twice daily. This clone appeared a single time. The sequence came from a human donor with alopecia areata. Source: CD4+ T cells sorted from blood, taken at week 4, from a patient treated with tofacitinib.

The CDR3 loop reads CASSLEGARNEKLFF. CDR3 coding DNA: TGCGCCAGCAGCTTGGAGGGGGCAAGGAATGAAAAACTGTTTTTT. The V and J genes are TRBV5-1 and TRBJ1-4; 7 positions agree with TRBD1. There are 15 residues in the CDR3. V shed 0 bases and J 5 bases; nucleotides not matched to a gene: 4. Looked up from germline, CDR1 is SGHRS and CDR2 is YFSETQ.